A selection of T cell receptor beta chains follows, all from one sample in a study of T cell responses to AZD1222 COVID-19 vaccine. TCRdb's table, derived via immunoSEQ multiplex PCR, lists solely in-frame clones and lacks some. The sample holds 90,000 to 150,000 clones, less than 90% seen once. The sample in question was peripheral blood, obtained on day 0 of AZD1222 vaccination. The receptors come from an adult in good health. Each CDR3 is given with its conserved first and last residue. A D gene is named only where the DNA matches it firmly. Clone size is not always given. Where it is, it says once, few, many or a class for expanded clones.

clone_size	v_call	j_call	d_call	cdr3_nt	cdr3_aa
NA	TRBV15	TRBJ2-2	NA	TGTGCCACCAGCATTATCACCGGGGAGCTGTTTTTT	CATSIITGELFF
NA	TRBV19	TRBJ1-6	NA	TGTGCCAGTAGTATGGTGGTATTTAGCTATAATTCACCCCTCCACTTT	CASSMVVFSYNSPLHF
NA	TRBV19	TRBJ1-5	TRBD1	TGTGCCAGTAGTATAGTAGGACAGGGAGAACAGCCCCAGCATTTT	CASSIVGQGEQPQHF
NA	TRBV9	TRBJ2-2	TRBD1	TGTGCCAGCACCTCAGAACAGGGGTTCGCCGGGGAGCTGTTTTTT	CASTSEQGFAGELFF
NA	TRBV5-1	TRBJ2-3	TRBD2	TGCGCCAGCAGCTTGCGGCTAACTAGCGGGGGCGCCGGGGGAGATACGCAGTATTTT	CASSLRLTSGGAGGDTQYF
NA	TRBV2	TRBJ2-3	TRBD2	TGTGCCAGCAGGAAAGCTAGCGGGAGTGGTGATACGCAGTATTTT	CASRKASGSGDTQYF
NA	TRBV28	TRBJ2-7	NA	TGTGCCAGCAGTTTCTCTGGGTACCAGCAGTACTTC	CASSFSGYQQYF
NA	TRBV6-5	TRBJ1-1	NA	TGTGCCAGCTGCCGGGACCTCAGCGGCACTGAAGCTTTCTTT	CASCRDLSGTEAFF
NA	TRBV2	TRBJ2-7	TRBD1	TGTGCCAGCAGTCCCCACTCGGGACAGGGCTTTAACGAGCAGTACTTC	CASSPHSGQGFNEQYF
NA	TRBV7-8	TRBJ1-4	NA	TGTGCCAGCAGCTCCGAGCGTCAGGATGAAAAACTGTTTTTT	CASSSERQDEKLFF
NA	TRBV7-9	TRBJ2-3	NA	TGTGCCAGCCCTCGGGGGGCCGGGAATACGCAGTATTTT	CASPRGAGNTQYF
NA	TRBV27	TRBJ2-6	NA	TGTGCCAGCAGTCTCCGCCCTCGGGCCAACGTCCTGACTTTC	CASSLRPRANVLTF
NA	TRBV12-3/TRBV12-4	TRBJ2-6	NA	TGTGCCAGCAGTTTTTCTGGGGCCAACGTCCTGACTTTC	CASSFSGANVLTF
NA	TRBV6-5	TRBJ2-2	TRBD2	TGTGCCAGCACTGGCGGGAGGGGAACCGGGGAGCTGTTTTTT	CASTGGRGTGELFF
once	TRBV7-9	TRBJ1-1	NA	TGTGCCAGCAGCTTAGAACGGAAGAACACTGAAGCTTTCTTT	CASSLERKNTEAFF
NA	TRBV3-1/TRBV3-2	TRBJ1-2	TRBD1	TGTGCCAGCAGCAAAAGACAGGGAGATGGCTACACCTTC	CASSKRQGDGYTF
NA	TRBV18	TRBJ1-6	NA	TGTGCCAGCTCACGTAGAACGGGGCGAGACAGCCTTAATTCACCCCTCCACTTT	CASSRRTGRDSLNSPLHF
NA	TRBV11-2	TRBJ2-5	TRBD2	TGTGCCAGCAGCCCAGGGTCGGTAGCGGGGGGTCAGACCCAGTACTTC	CASSPGSVAGGQTQYF
NA	TRBV5-1	TRBJ2-7	TRBD1	TGCGCCAGCAGCTTGGAAGGGGGCGCTTACTACGAGCAGTACTTC	CASSLEGGAYYEQYF
once	TRBV19	TRBJ2-3	TRBD2	TGTGCCAGTAGTTCCAAGGGGACTAGCGGGCTAGATACGCAGTATTTT	CASSSKGTSGLDTQYF
once	TRBV5-4	TRBJ2-7	NA	TGTGCCAGCAGCTTGGAGGAGGGCTACCGCTACGAGCAGTACTTC	CASSLEEGYRYEQYF
NA	TRBV11-3	TRBJ2-3	NA	TGTGCCAGCAGCCCGGGTGGGGGAACAGATACGCAGTATTTT	CASSPGGGTDTQYF
NA	TRBV28	TRBJ2-3	NA	TGTGCCAGCTCCGCGTGGGAGATGCCAGATACGCAGTATTTT	CASSAWEMPDTQYF
NA	TRBV28	TRBJ2-3	TRBD2	TGTGCCAGCAGTGGAGCGGTCGTGACTAGCGGGGTCGAGTATTTT	CASSGAVVTSGVEYF
NA	TRBV4-2	TRBJ1-3	NA	TGTGCCAGCAGCCATCGGTTGGACTCTGGAAACACCATATATTTT	CASSHRLDSGNTIYF
once	TRBV5-1	TRBJ1-4	NA	TGCGCCAGCAGCTTGGACGGACGGATAAATGAAAAACTGTTTTTT	CASSLDGRINEKLFF
NA	TRBV7-8	TRBJ1-1	NA	TGTGCCAGCAGCCTCCGGACTGGGAAGAACACTGAAGCTTTCTTT	CASSLRTGKNTEAFF
NA	TRBV2	TRBJ1-6	TRBD1	TGTGCCAGCGGGGACAGTTATTCACCCCTCCACTTT	CASGDSYSPLHF
NA	TRBV6-6	TRBJ2-6	NA	TGTGCCAGCAGGACTAATAGCGGGGCCAACGTCCTGACTTTC	CASRTNSGANVLTF
NA	TRBV5-1	TRBJ1-1	TRBD1	TGCGCCAGCAGCTTCGGGACAGGGACTAGCCCTGAAGCTTTCTTT	CASSFGTGTSPEAFF
NA	TRBV9	TRBJ1-1	TRBD1	TGTGCCAGCAGCGTTCGACAGGGGGCTGAAGCTTTCTTT	CASSVRQGAEAFF
NA	TRBV6-2/TRBV6-3	TRBJ1-1	NA	TGTGCCAGCAGTTACGGACGGTTGAACACTGAAGCTTTCTTT	CASSYGRLNTEAFF
NA	TRBV15	TRBJ1-1	NA	TGTGCCACCAGCAGAGATGAAGACACTGAAGCTTTCTTT	CATSRDEDTEAFF
few	TRBV4-1	TRBJ1-3	NA	TGCGCCAGCAGCCAAGATATCTTGGCTGGAAACACCATATATTTT	CASSQDILAGNTIYF
NA	TRBV11-1	TRBJ2-7	TRBD2	TGTGCCAGCAGCTTATTGACTAGCGGGGGAAGCGAGCAGTACTTC	CASSLLTSGGSEQYF
NA	TRBV7-9	TRBJ2-7	NA	TGTGCCAGCAGCTCGACGACTGTCTCCTACGAGCAGTACTTC	CASSSTTVSYEQYF
NA	TRBV5-1	TRBJ1-1	TRBD1	TGCGCCAGCAGCTTGGGGGACAGGGGCCAGAACACTGAAGCTTTCTTT	CASSLGDRGQNTEAFF
NA	TRBV5-5	TRBJ1-1	TRBD1	TGTGCCAGCAGCTTGACAGGGGGGAACACTGAAGCTTTCTTT	CASSLTGGNTEAFF
NA	TRBV16	TRBJ2-3	TRBD2	TGTGCCAGCAGCGCTCTAGCGGCCCCCACAGATACGCAGTATTTT	CASSALAAPTDTQYF
NA	TRBV10-1	TRBJ2-3	NA	TGCGCCAGCAGTGACACACAGGAGAGCACAGATACGCAGTATTTT	CASSDTQESTDTQYF
NA	TRBV11-3	TRBJ1-6	TRBD1	TGTGCCAGCAGCTTACGGACAGGGGGTTCACCCCTCCACTTT	CASSLRTGGSPLHF
NA	TRBV9	TRBJ1-6	NA	TGTGCCAGCAGCGTGGATGGGGGCTCACCCCTCCACTTT	CASSVDGGSPLHF
NA	TRBV6-5	TRBJ2-7	NA	TGTGCCAGCAGGTCCCCTGTACCCCTCTACGAGCAGTACTTC	CASRSPVPLYEQYF
NA	TRBV5-1	TRBJ2-7	TRBD1	TGCGCCAGCAGTCTTCGACAGGGACCAACCTACGAGCAGTACTTC	CASSLRQGPTYEQYF
NA	TRBV7-9	TRBJ1-3	NA	TGTGCCAGCACCTTCAGGCTAGGACTCTCTGGAAACACCATATATTTT	CASTFRLGLSGNTIYF
NA	TRBV23-1	TRBJ2-5	NA	TGCGCCAGCAGTCAACGGGTTGAAAGAGGAGAGACCCAGTACTTC	CASSQRVERGETQYF
NA	TRBV2	TRBJ2-7	NA	TGTGCCAGCAGTGAAACGCGGGGGCGGAACGAGCAGTACTTC	CASSETRGRNEQYF
NA	TRBV10-3	TRBJ1-6	NA	TGTGCCATCAGTGAGGAGAGTTCACCCCTCCACTTT	CAISEESSPLHF
NA	TRBV30	TRBJ2-7	TRBD1	TGTGCCTGGAGTGTATTAGCTGACAGGGGGCAAGAGCAGTACTTC	CAWSVLADRGQEQYF
NA	TRBV7-9	TRBJ1-2	NA	TGTGCCAGCAGCTTAGACGCCAGGGCTGATGGCTACACCTTC	CASSLDARADGYTF
NA	TRBV30	TRBJ2-3	NA	TGTGCCTGGAAGGTGGGGGGCCTACTCACAGATACGCAGTATTTT	CAWKVGGLLTDTQYF
NA	TRBV10-3	TRBJ1-3	TRBD1	TGTGCCATCAGTGGGACAGGGGGCCTCTCTGGAAACACCATATATTTT	CAISGTGGLSGNTIYF
NA	TRBV2	TRBJ2-7	NA	TGTGCCAGCAGTTCCTACGAGCAGTACTTC	CASSSYEQYF
NA	TRBV24-1	TRBJ2-1	TRBD2	TGTGCCACCAGTCAGGGGGTAGCGGGAGTCGGCTACAATGAGCAGTTCTTC	CATSQGVAGVGYNEQFF
NA	TRBV6-5	TRBJ2-7	NA	TGTGCCAGCAGGGACACCTACGAGCAGTACTTC	CASRDTYEQYF
NA	TRBV4-2	TRBJ2-2	TRBD1	TGTGCCAGCAGCCGGAATCCAGGGGGTCTTGGTTTCGCGAACACCGGGGAGCTGTTTTTT	CASSRNPGGLGFANTGELFF
NA	TRBV19	TRBJ1-2	NA	TGTGCCAGTGCCGCCTCAACGAAGATCACGAGAAACACCTTC	CASAASTKITRNTF
NA	TRBV11-3	TRBJ2-1	NA	TGTGCCAGCAGATGGGGCAACGGGACTCCCTACAATGAGCAGTTCTTC	CASRWGNGTPYNEQFF
NA	TRBV5-1	TRBJ2-2	TRBD1	TGCGCCAGCAGCGAGACAGGGGAGGACACCGGGGAGCTGTTTTTT	CASSETGEDTGELFF
NA	TRBV28	TRBJ1-5	NA	TGTGCCAGCAGTTTAGTCTCACGGTTGAGCCACGAGCAGCCCCAGCATTTT	CASSLVSRLSHEQPQHF